The rows below give T cell receptor beta chains drawn from one sample of a study of blood T cell repertoires in COVID-19. Sequenced by immunoSEQ multiplex PCR; TCRdb stores in-frame clones only, minus some. Of approximately 150,000 clones listed, roughly 87% are singletons. Sequencing input: PBMCs or T cells enriched from blood (not recorded which). The receptors here all came from a woman between 40 and 55 years old who had been exposed to COVID-19. Both conserved end residues are part of each CDR3. D genes are given only for firm matches. A clone size is listed for some rows: how often the clone was seen (once, few, many), or a class if it is expanded.

>TRBJ2-3|14|TRBD1|-|TRBV7-9
CANATGASTDTQYF
TGTGCCAACGCCACAGGGGCTAGCACAGATACGCAGTATTTT
>TRBJ2-2|15|TRBD2|-|TRBV9
CASSWTSTNTGELFF
TGTGCCAGCAGCTGGACTAGCACTAACACCGGGGAGCTGTTTTTT
>TRBJ2-2|14|TRBD2|-|TRBV29-1
CSVEAGDLTGELFF
TGCAGCGTTGAGGCGGGAGATCTGACCGGGGAGCTGTTTTTT
>TRBJ2-5|13|TRBD1|-|TRBV2
CASRGTGLETQYF
TGTGCCAGCAGAGGGACAGGGCTCGAGACCCAGTACTTC
>TRBJ1-1|16|-|-|TRBV9
CASSVEEGWMNTEAFF
TGTGCCAGCAGCGTAGAAGAGGGATGGATGAACACTGAAGCTTTCTTT
>TRBJ1-1|13|-|-|TRBV12-3/TRBV12-4
CASRLPGGTEAFF
TGTGCCAGCAGACTCCCGGGGGGCACTGAAGCTTTCTTT
>TRBJ1-3|16|-|-|TRBV7-6
CASSPPGRGFSNTIYF
TGTGCCAGCAGCCCCCCGGGCAGGGGATTTTCAAACACCATATATTTT
>TRBJ2-5|14|-|-|TRBV27
CASSRDFSQETQYF
TGTGCCAGCAGCCGGGACTTCTCCCAAGAGACCCAGTACTTC
>TRBJ1-2|12|-|-|TRBV2
CATLLSNYGYTF
TGTGCCACCCTCCTTTCTAACTATGGCTACACCTTC
>TRBJ2-3|15|TRBD2|once|TRBV6-5
CASSYRLASTDTQYF
TGTGCCAGCAGTTACCGACTAGCCAGCACAGATACGCAGTATTTT
>TRBJ2-1|15|-|once|TRBV28
CASSLIGRPGREQFF
TGTGCCAGCAGTTTAATCGGGAGACCTGGGAGGGAGCAGTTCTTC
>TRBJ2-7|13|-|-|TRBV5-4
CASRPDSHYEQYF
TGTGCCAGCAGGCCGGACAGTCACTACGAGCAGTACTTC
>TRBJ2-2|14|-|-|TRBV28
CATLGQTITGELFF
TGTGCCACCCTCGGACAAACGATAACCGGGGAGCTGTTTTTT
>TRBJ2-2|15|TRBD1|-|TRBV5-1
CASSRDRGRAGELFF
TGCGCCAGCAGCCGTGACAGGGGGCGGGCCGGGGAGCTGTTTTTT
>TRBJ1-2|11|-|once|TRBV11-2
CASSQRGGSRF
TGTGCCAGCAGCCAAAGGGGGGGCTCGCGCTTC
>TRBJ1-2|14|-|-|TRBV19
CASSVGGAPYGYTF
TGTGCCAGTAGTGTCGGGGGGGCTCCCTATGGCTACACCTTC
>TRBJ1-6|18|-|few|TRBV21-1
CASSKKAKPLHYNSPLHF
TGTGCCAGCAGCAAAAAAGCTAAACCACTTCACTATAATTCACCCCTCCACTTT
>TRBJ1-4|18|-|-|TRBV9
CASSVGISYGTTNEKLFF
TGTGCCAGCAGCGTAGGAATCTCCTACGGTACAACTAATGAAAAACTGTTTTTT
>TRBJ1-5|19|TRBD1|few|TRBV4-1
CASSQASGQITLSNQPQHF
TGCGCCAGCAGCCAAGCATCGGGACAGATCACCCTTAGCAATCAGCCCCAGCATTTT
>TRBJ2-7|15|TRBD1|once|TRBV6-2/TRBV6-3
CASSYVGQASYEQYF
TGTGCCAGCAGTTACGTAGGACAGGCCTCCTACGAGCAGTACTTC
>TRBJ1-3|15|-|-|TRBV7-8
CASSLIDAGGNTIYF
TGTGCCAGCAGCTTAATCGATGCGGGGGGAAACACCATATATTTT
>TRBJ2-2|12|-|-|TRBV27
CASVDFTGELFF
TGTGCCAGCGTAGACTTCACCGGGGAGCTGTTTTTT
>TRBJ2-1|17|TRBD2|-|TRBV5-1
CASSLAGEGSSYNEQFF
TGCGCCAGCAGCTTGGCCGGGGAGGGGAGCTCCTACAATGAGCAGTTCTTC
>TRBJ1-6|14|-|-|TRBV3-1/TRBV3-2
CASSLGGWNSPLHF
TGTGCCAGCAGCTTGGGGGGGTGGAATTCACCCCTCCACTTT
>TRBJ1-1|14|TRBD1|-|TRBV6-5
CASRSGTVNTEAFF
TGTGCCAGCAGATCCGGGACAGTGAACACTGAAGCTTTCTTT
>TRBJ1-1|14|-|-|TRBV2
CASARSPGDTEAFF
TGTGCCAGCGCGAGGTCGCCCGGGGACACTGAAGCTTTCTTT
>TRBJ1-2|15|TRBD1|-|TRBV9
CASSASGQGFFGYTF
TGTGCCAGCAGCGCGTCCGGACAGGGGTTTTTCGGCTACACCTTC
>TRBJ2-2|14|TRBD2|-|TRBV7-9
CASSLAGGTGELFF
TGTGCCAGCAGCCTAGCGGGAGGCACCGGGGAGCTGTTTTTT
>TRBJ1-1|14|TRBD1|-|TRBV27
CASSRQGPNTEAFF
TGTGCCAGCAGCAGACAGGGACCGAACACTGAAGCTTTCTTT
>TRBJ2-1|15|TRBD1|-|TRBV15
CATSRGQGLDNEQFF
TGTGCCACCAGCAGGGGACAGGGGTTGGACAATGAGCAGTTCTTC
>TRBJ2-1|16|TRBD1|-|TRBV28
CASSTPGTGKIREQFF
TGTGCCAGCAGTACTCCCGGGACAGGGAAAATCCGGGAGCAGTTCTTC
>TRBJ2-7|16|-|few|TRBV25-1
CASSERPGEISYEQYF
TGTGCCAGCAGTGAGCGACCCGGGGAAATCTCCTACGAGCAGTACTTC
>TRBJ2-6|18|TRBD1|-|TRBV28
CASSYTRDRGRGANVLTF
TGTGCCAGCAGTTATACCCGGGACAGGGGTCGGGGGGCCAACGTCCTGACTTTC
>TRBJ2-5|16|TRBD2|-|TRBV7-2
CASSLQASGGQQTQYF
TGTGCCAGCAGCTTACAGGCTAGCGGGGGTCAACAGACCCAGTACTTC